This T cell receptor beta chain was recorded in a study of graft-versus-host responses after intestinal transplantation. Study-wide background: Recipients underwent multivisceral, liver-intestinal, or isolated intestinal transplants. Once they had received anti-thymocyte globulin induction, all recipients took tacrolimus and steroids for about 3 years. Study-level findings and limits: The recipient marrow held GvH clones, and some of them showed up first in ileum or blood. Clonal ratios of graft-versus-host to host-versus-graft in allografts were high for patients exhibiting graft-donor T cell macrochimerism.

As for this clone: Its antigen is unidentified.

Data came from immunoSEQ multiplex PCR; TCRdb stores just in-frame clones and leaves some out. The sample has over 100,000 clones; 93% are singletons. This CDR3 has 12 residues. Deletions cut 1 base from V and 7 bases from J, with 5 bases between. Germline assignment: CDR1 LNHDA and CDR2 SQIVND (reference sequence). This sequence was found in a human donor who was the organ donor for an intestinal transplant. The specimen was unstimulated CD8+ T cells sorted from spleen or lymph node cells, collected before transplant. The chain carries TRBV19 and TRBJ1-5; D gene unclear. CDR3 coding DNA: TGTGCCAGTAGTATAGCGGCCCAGCCCCAGCATTTT. It specifies CASSIAAQPQHF.